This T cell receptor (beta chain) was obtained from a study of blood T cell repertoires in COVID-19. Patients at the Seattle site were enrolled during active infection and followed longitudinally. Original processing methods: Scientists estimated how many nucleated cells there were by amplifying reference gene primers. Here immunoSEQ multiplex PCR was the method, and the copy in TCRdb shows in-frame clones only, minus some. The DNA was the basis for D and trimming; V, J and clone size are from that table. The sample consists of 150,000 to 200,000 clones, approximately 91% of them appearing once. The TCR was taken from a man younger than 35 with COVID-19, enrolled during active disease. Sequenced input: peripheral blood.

CDR3 amino acids: CASGGGQPQHF. CDR3 nucleotides: TGTGCCAGCGGGGGGGGGCAGCCCCAGCATTTT. The gene calls are TRBV19 and TRBJ1-5, with D possibly being TRBD1 (5 bases). The CDR3 is made up of 11 amino acids. Per the germline V gene, CDR1 is LNHDA and CDR2 is SQIVND (reference sequence). V lost 9 bases, J lost 7 bases, and 10 bases lay in between.